This T cell receptor (beta chain) appears in the sequencing data of a study of technical replicates of blood from a few donors. Clones were read by immunoSEQ multiplex PCR, and TCRdb kept only the in-frame ones, dropping some. The top ten hold roughly 0.23% of the sample, which has under 90,000 clones, approximately 94% seen once. CDR3 length equals 17 residues. Germline CDR1 and CDR2: MGHRA and YSYEKL. Trimming removed 0 bases from V and 0 bases from J, with 14 bases in between. This clonotype was obtained from a human donor in good health. Sequenced input: T cells isolated from PBMCs. The V call is TRBV4-1, the J call TRBJ1-1, with no clear D. CDR3 loop: CASSQDWFTPMNTEAFF. The CDR3 DNA follows: TGCGCCAGCAGCCAAGATTGGTTTACACCCATGAACACTGAAGCTTTCTTT.